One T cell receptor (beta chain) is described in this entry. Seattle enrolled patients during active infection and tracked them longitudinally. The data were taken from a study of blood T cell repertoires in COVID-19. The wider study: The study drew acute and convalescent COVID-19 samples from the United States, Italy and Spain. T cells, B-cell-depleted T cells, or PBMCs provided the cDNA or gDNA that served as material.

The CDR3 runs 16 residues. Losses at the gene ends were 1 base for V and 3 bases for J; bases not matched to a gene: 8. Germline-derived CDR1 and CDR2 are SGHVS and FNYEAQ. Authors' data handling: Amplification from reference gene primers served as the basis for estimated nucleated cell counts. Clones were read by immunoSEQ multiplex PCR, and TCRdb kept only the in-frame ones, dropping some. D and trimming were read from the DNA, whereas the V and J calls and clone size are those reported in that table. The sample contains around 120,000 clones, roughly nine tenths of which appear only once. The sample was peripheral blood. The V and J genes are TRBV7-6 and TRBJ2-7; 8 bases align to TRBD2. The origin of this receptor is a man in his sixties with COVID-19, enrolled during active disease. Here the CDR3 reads CASSLVSSGRIYEQYF. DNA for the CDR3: TGTGCCAGCAGCTTAGTCAGCAGCGGGAGAATCTACGAGCAGTACTTC.